Reported below is one T cell receptor (beta chain). This sample was taken from a study of cytomegalovirus exposure and HLA in healthy donors. The ends lost 4 bases at V and 1 base at J; junction bases unmatched: 9. Germline CDR1 and CDR2: LGHNA and YSLEER. This CDR3 is built from 18 residues. PCR primers comprised 60 Vbeta and 13 Jbeta primers. Assay: immunoSEQ multiplex PCR; the TCRdb copy retains only in-frame clones and omits some. The data hold about 200,000 clones, with 65% to 85% observed a single time. The specimen was PBMCs. This TCR was recovered from a man aged 25-40 years in good health and CMV-seronegative. The rearrangement links TRBV4-3 to TRBJ2-3; 12 nucleotides match TRBD2. CDR3 nucleotide sequence: TGCGCCAGCAGCCTTCGACTAGCGGGGGCTCCTGGCACAGATACGCAGTATTTT. This sequence encodes CASSLRLAGAPGTDTQYF.